The sequence of this T cell receptor beta chain was determined in a study of response to subunit inactivated influenza vaccine. Study-wide findings and caveats: The authors proposed limited new T cell recruitment per seasonal influenza vaccination.

In the case of this clonotype: Its matching antigen is unknown.

This CDR3 comprises 15 residues. Germline V gene data show CDR1 as SGHNT and CDR2 as YYREEE (reference sequence). The V and J ends lost 4 bases and 4 bases, in that order; junction bases with no gene match: 9. TCRdb reprocessed the RT-PCR reads via MiXCR and lists one record per CDR3 protein. The sample shows 650,000 or so distinct CDR3 sequences, 11% to 15% of them seen only once. This sample comprised PBMCs from blood, obtained less than 15 days before vaccination. The chain combines TRBV5-4 with TRBJ2-3, with 7 bases lining up with TRBD2. The origin of this receptor is a man between 45 and 60 years old who received an inactivated influenza vaccine. The CDR3 nucleotides read TGTGCCAGCAGCCGGGGGGAGACAGATGCAGATACGCAGTATTTT. Translated: CASSRGETDADTQYF.